The 20 T cell receptor beta chains below all came from one sample that was sequenced in a study of T cell responses to AZD1222 COVID-19 vaccine. The protocol was immunoSEQ multiplex PCR, while the TCRdb copy is restricted to in-frame clones and leaves out a portion. The sample consists of 120,000 to 150,000 clones, approximately 90% of them appearing once. This material consisted of peripheral blood, taken on day 0 of AZD1222 vaccination. The receptors shown here come from an adult in good health.

The J gene is TRBJ2-7, the V gene TRBV30; 9 nucleotides match TRBD2. Germline V CDR1 and CDR2: GTSNPN, SVGIG (reference sequence). V lost 4 bases to trimming and J lost 6 bases; unmatched junction nucleotides: 10. This CDR3 has 14 residues. CDR3 nucleotide sequence: TGTGCCTGGACAGGCGGGAGGGTAGGTAGCGAGCAGTACTTC. This gives the protein CAWTGGRVGSEQYF.

The chain has TRBV10-3 and TRBJ1-5, with TRBD1 as a possible D gene (6 bases). CDR1 is ENHRY, CDR2 SYGVKD, per germline. Trimming left V 0 bases short and J 7 bases short, with 13 bases between. The length of the CDR3 is 15 residues. The CDR3 spells CAISESGAGAQPQHF. The CDR3 DNA reads TGTGCCATCAGTGAGTCCGGTGCAGGGGCGCAGCCCCAGCATTTT.

This clone was recorded once. The V and J genes are TRBV7-2 and TRBJ1-1, with a possible D match to TRBD1 (5 bases). Germline CDR1 SGHTA, CDR2 FQGNSA. The CDR3 consists of 15 residues. Trimming pared 6 bases from V and 0 bases from J, leaving 14 bases between. CDR3 loop: CASSPAAGLNTEAFF. The CDR3 nucleotides read TGTGCCAGCAGTCCGGCGGCAGGGCTGAACACTGAAGCTTTCTTT.

The table lists this clone with a count of one. This chain connects TRBV28 to TRBJ2-3, with 8 bases identical to TRBD1. V lost 6 bases and J lost 3; bases outside the gene matches: 5. Germline V gene sequence: CDR1 MDHEN, CDR2 SYDVKM. The CDR3 consists of 14 residues. The CDR3 sequence is CASRAGGGTDTQYF. The CDR3 DNA is TGTGCCAGCAGGGCAGGGGGCGGTACAGATACGCAGTATTTT. The full variable domain, rest sourced from reference TRBV28 and TRBJ2-3, is DVKVTQSSRYLVKRTGEKVFLECVQDMDHENMFWYRQDPGLGLRLIYFSYDVKMKEKGDIPEGYSVSREKKERFSLILESASTNQTSMYLCASRAGGGTDTQYFGPGTRLTVL.

The table lists this clone with a count of one. V gene TRBV2 combines with J gene TRBJ1-3, with 8 bases matching TRBD1. This CDR3 comprises 14 residues. The junction had 6 bases not matched to a gene; V was cut back by 6 bases and J by 5 bases. In germline, CDR1 is SNHLY, CDR2 FYNNEI. CDR3 bases: TGTGCCAGCAGGGGATCAGGGGGCAGAAACACCATATATTTT. Protein sequence: CASRGSGGRNTIYF.

The genes are TRBV7-2 and TRBJ2-2; TRBD2 agrees at 9 bases. V dropped 3 bases and J dropped 6; count of bases not matched to a gene: 5. CDR1 is SGHTA, CDR2 FQGNSA, per germline. The length of the CDR3 is 15 residues. This CDR3 is CASSFLAGTAGELFF. In DNA form, the CDR3 reads TGTGCCAGCAGCTTTCTAGCGGGAACCGCCGGGGAGCTGTTTTTT.

The CDR3 here is CASSSRTVQFF. The CDR3, as DNA: TGTGCCAGCAGTTCGCGGACAGTGCAGTTCTTC. This chain joins TRBV12-3 or TRBV12-4 and TRBJ2-1, with D possibly matching TRBD1 (6 bases). V lost 4 bases, J lost 12 bases, and 10 bases lay in between. This CDR3 is built from 11 residues.

The V gene is TRBV7-9, the J gene TRBJ2-7; tentatively, D is TRBD1 (5 bases). The germline gives CDR1 SEHNR, CDR2 FQNEAQ (reference sequence). V lost 5 bases, J lost 5 bases, and 19 bases lay in between. This CDR3 is 15 amino acids long. CDR3 residues: CASSHLRTSPHEQYF. CDR3 DNA: TGTGCCAGCAGCCACCTCCGGACATCCCCCCACGAGCAGTACTTC.

The chain recombines TRBV27 with TRBJ2-7; no definite D call. CDR1 MNHEY and CDR2 SMNVEV come from the germline V gene (reference sequence). The germline V and J ends were trimmed by 5 bases and 4 bases, with 21 bases remaining between them. The CDR3 is 16 amino acids. The CDR3 DNA reads TGTGCCAGCAGTGGGGTGAGTGGCCCTCGTCCTTACGAGCAGTACTTC. It yields the protein CASSGVSGPRPYEQYF.

V and J are TRBV7-3 and TRBJ2-1; TRBD2 matches at 7 bases. CDR1 is SGHTA, CDR2 FQGTGA, per germline. This CDR3 comprises 17 residues. After removal of 5 bases from V and 0 bases from J, the junction contained 10 bases not matched to a gene. The CDR3: CASSLKTSWASYNEQFF. The CDR3 nucleotides are TGTGCCAGCAGCCTGAAGACTAGCTGGGCCTCCTACAATGAGCAGTTCTTC.

V gene TRBV5-6 combines with J gene TRBJ1-6; no firm D call. The CDR3 runs to 13 residues. V gave up 3 bases and J gave up 7 bases, with 8 bases separating them. Germline assignment: CDR1 SGHDT and CDR2 YYEEEE. In DNA, the CDR3 is TGTGCCAGCAGCTACAACAGAAATTCACCCCTCCACTTT. This encodes CASSYNRNSPLHF. Drawing the rest from reference TRBV5-6 and TRBJ1-6, the complete variable domain is DAGVTQSPTHLIKTRGQQVTLRCSPKSGHDTVSWYQQALGQGPQFIFQYYEEEERQRGNFPDRFSGHQFPNYSSELNVNALLLGDSALYLCASSYNRNSPLHFGNGTRLTVT.

V usage is TRBV18 and J usage is TRBJ1-1; 8 nucleotides match TRBD1. Looked up from germline, CDR1 is KGHSH and CDR2 is LQKENI. CDR3 length: 15 amino acids. Trimming removed 6 bases from V and 3 bases from J; junction bases left unmatched: 9. This chain's CDR3 is CASSPARGRDTEAFF. The DNA for the CDR3 is TGTGCCAGCTCCCCGGCCAGGGGGCGCGACACTGAAGCTTTCTTT.

This clone was recorded once. The V gene is TRBV28, the J gene TRBJ1-2; no definite D call. V lost 6 bases to trimming and J lost 7 bases, with 18 bases between them. Germline V CDR1 and CDR2: MDHEN, SYDVKM. This CDR3 is built from 14 residues. The CDR3 region is CASSRNIDGIGYTF. The CDR3 DNA reads TGTGCCAGCAGCCGAAATATTGATGGGATTGGCTACACCTTC.

The chain is built from TRBV4-1 and TRBJ1-2; D gene uncertain. Germline CDR1 MGHRA, CDR2 YSYEKL. The CDR3 loop spans 14 amino acids. V lost 4 bases, J lost 8 bases, and 17 bases lay in between. CDR3 sequence (DNA): TGCGCCAGCAGCCGTCTCGGCCAGACCGACGGCTACACCTTC. Amino acid sequence: CASSRLGQTDGYTF.

CDR3: CASSPNSGANVLTF. CDR3 sequence (DNA): TGTGCCAGCAGCCCCAACTCTGGGGCCAACGTCCTGACTTTC. The V and J genes are TRBV6-5 and TRBJ2-6; D remains unclear. Trimming removed 6 bases from V and 0 bases from J, with 6 bases in between. Germline V gene lookup returns CDR1 MNHEY and CDR2 SVGAGI. The CDR3 is 14 residues long.

The CDR3 DNA sequence: TGTGCCAGCAGCTTGGGGGGGACAGGGAAGGCAGCAGATACGCAGTATTTT. Its protein product is CASSLGGTGKAADTQYF. The V and J genes are TRBV5-4 and TRBJ2-3, with 9 bases fitting TRBD1. The CDR3 contains 17 residues. Germline V gene sequence: CDR1 SGHNT, CDR2 YYREEE (reference sequence). V lost 0 bases and J lost 4; bases outside the gene matches: 9.

V is TRBV28 and J is TRBJ2-1; 11 bases align to TRBD2. The J segment lost 5 bases and the V segment lost 5 bases, leaving 8 bases of the junction unmatched. The V gene's germline CDR1 is MDHEN and CDR2 SYDVKM. The length of the CDR3 is 16 residues. Here the CDR3 reads CASSGSGLAGHNEQFF. DNA of the CDR3: TGTGCCAGCAGTGGCTCCGGACTAGCGGGCCACAATGAGCAGTTCTTC. Full variable domain (missing parts from reference TRBV28 and TRBJ2-1): DVKVTQSSRYLVKRTGEKVFLECVQDMDHENMFWYRQDPGLGLRLIYFSYDVKMKEKGDIPEGYSVSREKKERFSLILESASTNQTSMYLCASSGSGLAGHNEQFFGPGTRLTVL.

J is TRBJ1-4 and V is TRBV19, with TRBD1 matching over 8 bases. Losses at the gene ends were 6 bases for V and 8 bases for J; bases not matched to a gene: 11. This CDR3 region has 15 residues. CDR1 and CDR2 from the germline V gene are LNHDA and SQIVND (reference sequence). The CDR3 region has the DNA TGTGCCAGTAGCATAACCGGGACAGGACTCGAAAAACTGTTTTTT. Amino acids: CASSITGTGLEKLFF. The entire variable domain, with the rest obtained from reference TRBV19 and TRBJ1-4, is as follows: DGGITQSPKYLFRKEGQNVTLSCEQNLNHDAMYWYRQDPGQGLRLIYYSQIVNDFQKGDIAEGYSVSREKKESFPLTVTSAQKNPTAFYLCASSITGTGLEKLFFGSGTQLSVL.

The chain uses TRBV3-1 (or the pseudogene TRBV3-2) and TRBJ2-2, with a weak D call TRBD2 (6 bases). The germline V gene encodes CDR1 LGHDT and CDR2 YNNKEL (reference sequence). V lost 1 base, J lost 4 bases, and 13 bases lay in between. The CDR3 has 16 amino acids. The CDR3 sequence: CASSQAGLTSTGELFF. CDR3 nucleotides: TGTGCCAGCAGCCAAGCGGGACTCACTTCCACCGGGGAGCTGTTTTTT.

The gene calls are TRBV19 and TRBJ1-2, with 7 bases that match TRBD1. This CDR3 spans 14 amino acids. V lost 5 bases and J lost 8; bases outside the gene matches: 11. CDR1 is LNHDA, CDR2 SQIVND, per germline (reference sequence). The CDR3: CASSEQGTVGGYTF. DNA of the CDR3: TGTGCCAGTAGTGAACAGGGGACCGTGGGAGGCTACACCTTC. Supplemented by reference TRBV19 and TRBJ1-2, the full variable domain reads DGGITQSPKYLFRKEGQNVTLSCEQNLNHDAMYWYRQDPGQGLRLIYYSQIVNDFQKGDIAEGYSVSREKKESFPLTVTSAQKNPTAFYLCASSEQGTVGGYTFGSGTRLTVV.